The rows below give T cell receptor beta chains drawn from one sample of a study of PD-1 blockade in classical Hodgkin lymphoma. TCRdb's copy holds only in-frame clones and misses some; the assay was immunoSEQ multiplex PCR. The profile shows approximately 20,000 clones, approximately 73% of them singletons. The source material was peripheral blood mononuclear cells (PBMCs), sampled before the fourth cycle of nivolumab. The receptor set was obtained from a human donor with classical Hodgkin lymphoma. Each CDR3 is given with its conserved first and last residue. D genes are given only for firm matches.

>14|NA|TRBV5-1|TRBJ2-5
CASSEELHKETQYF
>14|TRBD1|TRBV7-2|TRBJ2-7
CASSSDRGAYEQYF
>18|TRBD2|TRBV5-1|TRBJ2-3
CASSLLPPGLAGTDTQYF
>14|NA|TRBV6-6|TRBJ1-1
CASSYQEQNTEAFF
>11|NA|TRBV11-2|TRBJ2-1
CASLIAHEQFF
>14|NA|TRBV7-2|TRBJ1-5
CASSLSLYNQPQHF
>16|TRBD1|TRBV2|TRBJ1-2
CASRGRLRTGLGGYTF
>18|NA|TRBV5-8|TRBJ1-6
CASSPDRQNRVWGSPLHF
>10|NA|TRBV29-1|TRBJ2-1
CSIEGNEQFF
>16|NA|TRBV7-3|TRBJ2-3
CASSLRTGGGTDTQYF
>15|NA|TRBV5-4|TRBJ1-2
CASSPGGRLNYGYTF
>14|TRBD1|TRBV6-5|TRBJ1-2
CASSQGQTGYGYTF
>16|TRBD1|TRBV5-6|TRBJ1-5
CASSLRTGSGNQPQHF
>17|TRBD2|TRBV5-6|TRBJ2-2
CASSPPGLAETGGELFF
>13|NA|TRBV4-2|TRBJ2-7
CASSQELDYEQYF
>15|NA|TRBV6-5|TRBJ1-4
CASSSSRILSGKLFF
>15|TRBD2|TRBV5-6|TRBJ2-1
CASSLVAGYNNEQFF
>15|NA|TRBV11-2|TRBJ2-2
CASSLGDLAPRELFF
>13|NA|TRBV28|TRBJ1-2
CASLPQRNYGYTF
>18|NA|TRBV7-9|TRBJ2-3
CASSLPGLRSGRTDTQYF
>14|TRBD1|TRBV28|TRBJ2-7
CASSPTGWSYEQYF
>16|NA|TRBV9|TRBJ2-1
CASSGRQFNPSNEQFF
>17|TRBD2|TRBV4-3|TRBJ2-3
CASSQVGLAGATDTQYF
>15|NA|TRBV5-1|TRBJ2-2
CASTSIDTNTGELFF
>15|TRBD2|TRBV6-1|TRBJ2-3
CASSWTSGNTDTQYF
>15|TRBD2|TRBV18|TRBJ2-5
CASSPQIWRGETQYF
>14|NA|TRBV19|TRBJ1-1
CASKEWAVNTEAFF
>12|NA|TRBV7-9|TRBJ1-1
CASSFIGTEAFF